The T cell receptor (beta chain) described here comes from a study of shared clonotypes between healthy human individuals. Worth noting for this clone: In the same sample, other DNA sequences code for this CDR3.

Here immunoSEQ multiplex PCR was the method, and the copy in TCRdb shows in-frame clones only, minus some. The repertoire has some 1,900,000 clones, about 95% of them found once; the top ten carry 1.2%. Naive CD8 cells lacked CD45RO and underwent positive selection for CCR7, leaving out terminally differentiated effector memory CD45RA+ cells. The CDR3 is made up of 14 amino acids. V lost 2 bases and J 4 bases, leaving 12 bases between the germline ends. Germline-derived CDR1 and CDR2 are SGHDT and YYEEEE. The sample was naive CD8+ T cells sorted from blood. The V gene is TRBV5-6, the J gene TRBJ1-1; D is possibly TRBD1 (5 bases). This clonotype was sampled from a young man in good health. The CDR3: CASSLGGAGTEAFF. CDR3 nucleotides: TGTGCCAGCAGCTTAGGCGGGGCGGGCACTGAAGCTTTCTTT.